This T cell receptor (beta chain) was documented in a study of T cells after yellow fever vaccination. This clonotype has more than one count but fewer than ten. Its antigen is unidentified. V was shortened by 7 bases and J by 1 base, with 12 bases between the two germline ends. The CDR3 totals 14 residues. Germline V lookup: CDR1 KGHSH, CDR2 LQKENI. Whole-study findings and limits: The booster response re-showed most primary clones: more than 95% CD4, around 87% CD8.

TCRdb called the 5' RACE reads again in MiXCR, with one record for every CDR3 protein. Counted here are around 600,000 distinct CDR3 sequences, 12% occurring once; the ten biggest clones make up 15%. The sequencing used PBMCs, collected on the day of the yellow fever booster vaccination. This clonotype was obtained from a man aged 30 to 45 who received the YFV17D yellow fever vaccine. V and J are TRBV18 and TRBJ2-3; possibly TRBD2 for D (6 bases). The CDR3 sequence is CASYEAGRTDTQYF. Written as DNA, the CDR3 is TGTGCCAGCTATGAGGCGGGGCGCACAGATACGCAGTATTTT.